Here is one T cell receptor (beta chain) with its context. Its matching antigen is unknown. This record belongs to a study of cytomegalovirus exposure and HLA in healthy donors. General study points: A list of roughly 160 TCR beta chains associated with cytomegalovirus was given. About 87% or about 30% of the time was how often most TCR beta V segments were productive, according to an earlier analysis. In a later analysis, at a false discovery rate of 0.05, under 20,000 TCR beta sequences were associated with HLA alleles.

With V trimmed by 5 bases and J by 6 bases, 8 bases remained unmatched. Per germline, CDR1 SGHNT and CDR2 YENEEA. CDR3 length: 16 residues. A multiplex PCR was run with 60 Vbeta primers and 13 Jbeta primers. Only in-frame clones appear in the TCRdb table, and some are missing; sequencing was by immunoSEQ multiplex PCR. The sample carries roughly 180,000 clones, more than 65% recorded once. This TCR was sampled from a man younger than 40 in good health and CMV-seronegative. The gene calls are TRBV11-3 and TRBJ2-3; 13 bases map to TRBD2. The sample comprised PBMCs. The CDR3 spells CASSQGLAGIPDTQYF. DNA for the CDR3: TGTGCCAGCAGCCAGGGACTAGCGGGGATTCCTGATACGCAGTATTTT.